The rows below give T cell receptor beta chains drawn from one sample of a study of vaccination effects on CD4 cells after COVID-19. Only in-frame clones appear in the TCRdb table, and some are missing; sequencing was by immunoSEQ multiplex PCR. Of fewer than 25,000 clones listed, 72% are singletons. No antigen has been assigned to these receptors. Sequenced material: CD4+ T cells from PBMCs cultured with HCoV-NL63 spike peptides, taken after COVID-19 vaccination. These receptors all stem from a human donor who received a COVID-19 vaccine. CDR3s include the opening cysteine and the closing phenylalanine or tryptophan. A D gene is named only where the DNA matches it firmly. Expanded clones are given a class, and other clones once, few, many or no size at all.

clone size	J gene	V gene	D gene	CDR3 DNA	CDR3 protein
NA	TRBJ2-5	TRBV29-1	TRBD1	TGCAGCGTTCTGGGGGACAGGGGAGAGACCCAGTACTTC	CSVLGDRGETQYF
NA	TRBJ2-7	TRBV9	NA	TGTGCCAGCAGCCCAGTTCCCGGACACAATTACGAGCAGTACTTC	CASSPVPGHNYEQYF
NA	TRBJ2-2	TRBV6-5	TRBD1	TGTGCCAGCAGGAAAGGGGGCTTGACCGGGGAGCTGTTTTTT	CASRKGGLTGELFF
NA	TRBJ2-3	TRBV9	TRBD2	TGTGCCAGCAGCGTAGCCCGAGTAGCGGGGGCCACAGATACGCAGTATTTT	CASSVARVAGATDTQYF
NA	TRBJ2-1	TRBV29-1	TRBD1	TGCAGCGTTGAACGAGGAGGGGACAGGGTGGGGTATGAGCAGTTCTTC	CSVERGGDRVGYEQFF
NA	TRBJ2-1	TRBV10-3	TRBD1	TGTGCCAGCGCTACCGGGACAGGGGTCTCCTACAATGAGCAGTTCTTC	CASATGTGVSYNEQFF
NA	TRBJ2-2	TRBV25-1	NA	TGTGCCAGCAGTGACCTGCATGGGAGGTGGGGAAGCGGGGAGCTGTTTTTT	CASSDLHGRWGSGELFF
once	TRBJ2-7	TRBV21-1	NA	TGTGCCAGCAGCAAAGGGGGGGGCGACGAGCAGTACTTC	CASSKGGGDEQYF
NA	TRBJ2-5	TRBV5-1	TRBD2	TGCGCCAGCAGCTTTGTGACGGGGGGTCAAGAGACCCAGTACTTC	CASSFVTGGQETQYF
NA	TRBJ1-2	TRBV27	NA	TGTGCCAGCAGTTTATCGATGAGTAACTATGGCTACACCTTC	CASSLSMSNYGYTF
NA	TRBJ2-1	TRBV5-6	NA	TGTGCCAGCAGCACAGCCGCCGGGACACAATACAATGAGCAGTTCTTC	CASSTAAGTQYNEQFF
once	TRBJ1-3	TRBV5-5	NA	TGTGCCAGCAGCTTAGGTGGATCTGGAAACACCATATATTTT	CASSLGGSGNTIYF
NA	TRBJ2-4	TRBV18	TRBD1	TGTGCCAGCTCACTCGGGACAGGAGAAAACATTCAGTACTTC	CASSLGTGENIQYF
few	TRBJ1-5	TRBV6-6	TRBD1	TGTGCCAGCAGGGTCGGGACAGGGGGCCAGCCCCAGCATTTT	CASRVGTGGQPQHF
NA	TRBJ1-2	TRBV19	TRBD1	TGTGCCAGTAGTAACCGGGACAGACCTAACTATGGCTACACCTTC	CASSNRDRPNYGYTF
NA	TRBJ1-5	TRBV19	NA	TGTGCCACCAATCTTCTCCTTAGCAATCAGCCCCAGCATTTT	CATNLLLSNQPQHF
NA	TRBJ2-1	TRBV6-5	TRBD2	TGTGCCAGCACCCCGCCCGGGACTAGCGGGATTGAGCAGTTCTTC	CASTPPGTSGIEQFF
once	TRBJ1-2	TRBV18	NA	TGTGCCAGCTCACCGAGACAGCGAGGGCCGGACTATGGCTACACCTTC	CASSPRQRGPDYGYTF
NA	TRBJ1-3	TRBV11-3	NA	TGTGCCAGCAGCGGAGAGGTCGATTCCTCTGGAAACACCATATATTTT	CASSGEVDSSGNTIYF
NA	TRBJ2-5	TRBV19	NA	TGTGCCAGTAGTATTTCGGAGACCCAGTACTTC	CASSISETQYF
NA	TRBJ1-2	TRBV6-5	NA	TGTGCCAGCAAAGGGCTTTATGGCTACACCTTC	CASKGLYGYTF
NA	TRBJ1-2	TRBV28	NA	TGTGCCAGCAGTTTTCGGGACTATGGCTACACCTTC	CASSFRDYGYTF
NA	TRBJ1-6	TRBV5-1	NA	TGCGCCAGTAGGGGTCAGGGTAATTCACCCCTCCACTTT	CASRGQGNSPLHF
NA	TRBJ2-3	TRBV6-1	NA	TGTGCCAGCAGTGAAGCGTTGGGGTACACAGATACGCAGTATTTT	CASSEALGYTDTQYF
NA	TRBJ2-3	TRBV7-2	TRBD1	TGTGCCAGCAGCTGGGGGACAGACACAGATACGCAGTATTTT	CASSWGTDTDTQYF
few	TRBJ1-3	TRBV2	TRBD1	TGTGCCAGCACTCCGATGACAGGGACTTTTGGAAACACCATATATTTT	CASTPMTGTFGNTIYF
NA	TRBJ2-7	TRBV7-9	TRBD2	TGTGCCAGCAGCATCGACGACCTGGGACTAGCGCCTCAGTCCTACGAGCAGTACTTC	CASSIDDLGLAPQSYEQYF
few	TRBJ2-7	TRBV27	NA	TGTGCCAGCAGTGATCCAGGATCCTACGAGCAGTACTTC	CASSDPGSYEQYF
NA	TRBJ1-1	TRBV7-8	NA	TGTGCCAGCATATTGGGTCGGAACACTGAAGCTTTCTTT	CASILGRNTEAFF
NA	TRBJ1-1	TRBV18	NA	TGTGCCAGCTCACGACAGGAAATGAACACTGAAGCTTTCTTT	CASSRQEMNTEAFF
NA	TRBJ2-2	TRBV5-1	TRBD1	TGCGCCAGCAGCGAGGACAGGGGTTTCGTCGGGGAGCTGTTTTTT	CASSEDRGFVGELFF
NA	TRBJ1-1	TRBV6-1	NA	TGTGCCAGCAGTGAAGCAGACAGGCCCAACACTGAAGCTTTCTTT	CASSEADRPNTEAFF
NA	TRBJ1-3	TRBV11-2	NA	TGTGCCAGCAGCTTAGTGCGTCACTCTGGAAACACCATATATTTT	CASSLVRHSGNTIYF
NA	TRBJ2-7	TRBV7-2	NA	TGTGCCAGCAGCTTAACCTTCTCCTACGAGCAGTACTTC	CASSLTFSYEQYF
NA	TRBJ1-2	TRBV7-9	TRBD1	TGTGCCAGCAACGTTGGAGGGACAGGGAAGTCCCAGGGCTATGGCTACACCTTC	CASNVGGTGKSQGYGYTF
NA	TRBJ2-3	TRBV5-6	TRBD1	TGTGCCAGCAGAAACTCAGGGGGTACAGATACGCAGTATTTT	CASRNSGGTDTQYF
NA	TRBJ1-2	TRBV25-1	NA	TGTGCCAGCAGTGATCTGGGTTATGGCTACACCTTC	CASSDLGYGYTF
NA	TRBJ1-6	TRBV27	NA	TGTGCCAGCAGTTTATCGGCAGTCATGGGTAATTCACCCCTCCACTTT	CASSLSAVMGNSPLHF
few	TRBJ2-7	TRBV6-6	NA	TGTGCCAGCAGTTACTCCCTCTCCTACGAGCAGTACTTC	CASSYSLSYEQYF
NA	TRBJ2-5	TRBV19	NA	TGTGCCAGTAGTAGCCAGGGGCGAGAGACCCAGTACTTC	CASSSQGRETQYF
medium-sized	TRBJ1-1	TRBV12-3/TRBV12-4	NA	TGTGCCAGCAGTTTTTGGAACACTGAAGCTTTCTTT	CASSFWNTEAFF
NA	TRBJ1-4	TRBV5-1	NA	TGCGCCAGCAGCTTTAGCGGAACTAATGAAAAACTGTTTTTT	CASSFSGTNEKLFF
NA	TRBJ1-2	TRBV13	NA	TGTGCCAGCAGCTTACGAGCGGTAGTCTATGGCTACACCTTC	CASSLRAVVYGYTF
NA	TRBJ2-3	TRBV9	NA	TGTGCCAGCAGCGTAGCGGCAATCACAGATACGCAGTATTTT	CASSVAAITDTQYF
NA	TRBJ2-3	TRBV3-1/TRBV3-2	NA	TGTGCCAGCAGCCAAGTCTTATCGGGGGATACGCAGTATTTT	CASSQVLSGDTQYF
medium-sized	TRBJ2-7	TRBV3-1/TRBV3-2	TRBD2	TGTGCCAGCAGCCGCAAGTCCCCGGGACTAGCGGGGGGTGCCTACGAGCAGTACTTC	CASSRKSPGLAGGAYEQYF
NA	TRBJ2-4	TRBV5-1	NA	TGCGCCAGCAGCTTGGCGCGGGGGCCCCTCGGTGGAAACATTCAGTACTTC	CASSLARGPLGGNIQYF
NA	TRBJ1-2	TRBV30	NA	TGTGCCTGGAGTAGGGACATCATCGGCTACACCTTC	CAWSRDIIGYTF
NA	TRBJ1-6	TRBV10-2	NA	TGCGCCAGCAGTGAGTCAAACAGTGAACATTCACCCCTCCACTTT	CASSESNSEHSPLHF
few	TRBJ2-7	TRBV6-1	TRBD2	TGTGCCAGCAGTGAACTAGCGGATAGCTCCTACGAGCAGTACTTC	CASSELADSSYEQYF
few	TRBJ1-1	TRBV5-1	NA	TGCGCCAGCAGCTTTAGCTACAGAGTGAACACTGAAGCTTTCTTT	CASSFSYRVNTEAFF
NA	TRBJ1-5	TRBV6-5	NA	TGTGCCAGCAGCCCCGGTGGAGGGGTTCGGCCCCAGCATTTT	CASSPGGGVRPQHF
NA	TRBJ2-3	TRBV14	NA	TGTGCCAGCAGCCCCCGACCCAGCACAGATACGCAGTATTTT	CASSPRPSTDTQYF